This TCR beta chain stems from a study of graft-versus-host responses after intestinal transplantation. To release intraepithelial and lamina propria lymphocytes, the graft tissue was processed. Profiling relied on immunoSEQ multiplex PCR, and the TCRdb table lists in-frame clones only, not all of them. The table lists approximately 15,000 clones, under 70% of them singletons, with approximately 8.1% in the top ten. The V gene end was trimmed by 1 base and the J gene end by 4 bases; junction bases not matched to a gene: 3. The CDR3 is made up of 15 amino acids. Germline CDR1 reads SGHNT; CDR2 reads YYREEE (reference sequence).

This specimen was ileum tissue, taken less than 700 days after intestinal transplantation. This receptor was obtained from a human patient who received an intestinal transplant, so some T cells may come from the graft donor. V is TRBV5-4 and J is TRBJ2-5; 11 bases are shared with TRBD1. CDR3 DNA: TGTGCCAGCAGCTTGAGGACAGGGGGCCTAGAGACCCAGTACTTC. It encodes CASSLRTGGLETQYF. The full variable domain, rest sourced from reference TRBV5-4 and TRBJ2-5, is ETGVTQSPTHLIKTRGQQVTLRCSSQSGHNTVSWYQQALGQGPQFIFQYYREEENGRGNFPPRFSGLQFPNYSSELNVNALELDDSALYLCASSLRTGGLETQYFGPGTRLLVL.